This T cell receptor beta chain was identified during a study of naive and memory T cell subsets. Both TRBC1 and TRBC2 were covered by a beta constant-region primer of two equimolar oligonucleotides. The ligated cDNA underwent four PCR rounds using SP2 and nested alpha and beta constant-region primers. MiXCR, applied by TCRdb to the UMI-ligation and nested PCR reads, yields one record per CDR3 protein. The sample holds about 120,000 distinct CDR3 sequences, about 36% seen once. Study-level points and caveats: Naive and memory subsets had different power law exponents for TCR abundance. Over 90% of naive TCR sequences appeared only once after error correction, unlike memory subsets.

Separate alpha and beta amplification began at the second PCR step. Cells stained for CD3, CD4, CD8, CD45RA and CD27 were sorted into four subsets. This clonotype has more than one count but fewer than ten. Its antigen is not known. What was sequenced was central memory CD4+ T cells from blood. The clonotype originates from a human donor in good health.

In DNA, the CDR3 is TGTGCCAGTAGTCCTACTCTGGGGCCCCAGCATTTT. It specifies CASSPTLGPQHF. This sequence joins TRBV19 and TRBJ1-5; D is undetermined. Germline V gene sequence: CDR1 LNHDA, CDR2 SQIVND (reference sequence). V lost 5 bases and J lost 9, with 11 bases in between. The CDR3 sequence is 12 residues long.